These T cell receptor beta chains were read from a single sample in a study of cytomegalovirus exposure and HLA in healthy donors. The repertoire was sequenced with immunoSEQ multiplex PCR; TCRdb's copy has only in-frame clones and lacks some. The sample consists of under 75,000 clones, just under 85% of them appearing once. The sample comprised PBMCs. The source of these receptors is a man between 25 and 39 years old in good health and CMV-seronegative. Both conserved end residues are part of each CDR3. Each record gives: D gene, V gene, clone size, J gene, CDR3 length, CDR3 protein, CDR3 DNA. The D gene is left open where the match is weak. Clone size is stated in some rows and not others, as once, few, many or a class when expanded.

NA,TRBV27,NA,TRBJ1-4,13,CASGYTPATKLFF,TGTGCCAGCGGATACACCCCAGCGACTAAACTGTTTTTT
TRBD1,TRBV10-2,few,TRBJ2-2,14,CASRARTGTGELFF,TGCGCCAGCAGAGCTCGGACAGGAACCGGGGAGCTGTTTTTT
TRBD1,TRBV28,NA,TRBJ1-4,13,CASSLEGAMVLFF,TGTGCCAGCAGTTTGGAGGGGGCAATGGTTCTGTTTTTT
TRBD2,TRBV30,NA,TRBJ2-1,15,CAWGGLAGARNEQFF,TGTGCCTGGGGGGGACTAGCGGGAGCACGGAATGAGCAGTTCTTC
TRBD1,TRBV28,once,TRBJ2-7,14,CASSFGTGVYEQYF,TGTGCCAGCAGTTTCGGGACAGGGGTCTACGAGCAGTACTTC
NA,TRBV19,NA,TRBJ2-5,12,CASSMQGETQYF,TGTGCCAGTAGTATGCAGGGGGAGACCCAGTACTTC
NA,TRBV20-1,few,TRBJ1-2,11,CSAVSHYGYTF,TGCAGTGCCGTGTCCCACTATGGCTACACCTTC
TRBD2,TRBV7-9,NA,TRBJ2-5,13,CASSPTSGETQYF,TGTGCCAGCAGCCCGACTAGCGGGGAGACCCAGTACTTC
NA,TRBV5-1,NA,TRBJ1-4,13,CASSSHRPGKLFF,TGCGCCAGCAGCTCCCACAGGCCCGGGAAACTGTTTTTT
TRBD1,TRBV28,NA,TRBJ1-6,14,CASVRGDRVTALHF,TGTGCCAGCGTACGAGGGGACAGGGTAACGGCCCTCCACTTT